One and the same sample provided the 20 T cell receptor beta chains below, sequenced in a study of blood T cells in healthy people across ages. Primers used in a second PCR of about 7 to 12 cycles were a sample-barcoded 5' primer and a J-beta primer mix. MiXCR was run by TCRdb on the 5' RACE reads, yielding one entry per CDR3 protein. In the table there are approximately 1.5 million distinct CDR3 sequences, 35% to 45% of which are singletons. Sequencing was carried out using blood. The receptors originated from a woman between 18 and 29 years old in good health.

V usage is TRBV20-1 and J usage is TRBJ2-1, with no clear D. The DNA end is more similar to TRBJ2-7, so the J call may be wrong. The germline gives CDR1 DFQATT, CDR2 SNEGSKA (reference sequence). The CDR3 is 13 residues long. DNA for the CDR3: TGCAGTGCTAAACTCCAAGCGAGCTACGAGCAGTACTTC. Its translation: CSAKLQASYEQYF.

The table lists this clonotype with a few counts. The rearrangement links TRBV7-9 to TRBJ1-1; TRBD1 matches 7 bases. Germline V gives CDR1 SEHNR, CDR2 FQNEAQ (reference sequence). Germline trimming cut 5 bases from V and 0 bases from J; bases unmatched to any gene: 12. The CDR3 has 17 amino acids. The CDR3 spells CASSHPVPDRVNTEAFF. CDR3 coding DNA: TGTGCCAGCAGCCACCCAGTCCCCGACAGGGTGAACACTGAAGCTTTCTTT.

The rearrangement uses TRBV12-5 and TRBJ2-5; D ambiguous. Between the trimmed V and J ends, which lost 3 bases and 5 bases, there was a span of 16 bases. Germline loops: CDR1 LGHNT, CDR2 FRNRAP. The CDR3 has 15 amino acids. The chain's CDR3 is CASGFPPVTLETQYF. CDR3 in DNA: TGTGCTAGTGGTTTCCCTCCGGTTACCTTGGAGACCCAGTACTTC.

This sequence joins TRBV6-6 and TRBJ1-1; 9 bases are shared with TRBD1. The junction had 7 bases not matched to a gene; V was cut back by 6 bases and J by 2 bases. This CDR3 region has 15 residues. Germline V gene data show CDR1 as MNHNY and CDR2 as SVGAGI (reference sequence). This CDR3 reads CASRTGQGINTEAFF. The CDR3 nucleotides are TGTGCCAGCAGGACGGGACAGGGAATTAACACTGAAGCTTTCTTT.

For this clonotype: This could be a read error, since a much larger clone is one nucleotide away. This chain links TRBV4-2 with TRBJ2-1; D is ambiguous. CDR3 length: 14 residues. Trimming took 5 bases from V and 10 from J, leaving 18 bases between them. The germline V gene has CDR1 LGHNA and CDR2 YNFKEQ. CDR3 protein: CASSSDTLSYEQFF. Written as DNA, the CDR3 is TGTGCCAGCAGCTCCGACACGCTATCCTACGAGCAGTTCTTC.

In regard to this clonotype: A read error may be the cause here, since a much bigger clone is one base away. The gene calls are TRBV2 and TRBJ1-1, with 8 bases that match TRBD1. CDR3 length: 13 residues. CDR1 and CDR2 (germline): SNHLY, FYNNEI. CDR3 protein: CVSSVGTGTEAFF. CDR3 nucleotides: TGTGTCAGCAGTGTAGGGACAGGCACTGAAGCTTTCTTT. The complete variable domain, with remaining parts taken from reference TRBV2 and TRBJ1-1, reads EPEVTQTPSHQVTQMGQEVILRCVPISNHLYFYWYRQILGQKVEFLVSFYNNEISEKSEIFDDQFSVERPDGSNFTLKIRSTKLEDSAMYFCVSSVGTGTEAFFGQGTRLTVV.

This rearrangement joins TRBV20-1 to TRBJ2-1, with 12 bases that match TRBD2. CDR1 and CDR2 (germline): DFQATT, SNEGSKA (reference sequence). The CDR3 loop spans 16 amino acids. With 6 bases clipped from V and 6 bases from J, the junction kept 12 bases outside the gene matches. In nucleotides, the CDR3 is TGCAGTGCCGACCTCACCACTAGCGGGAGGCCCAATGAGCAGTTCTTC. This codes for CSADLTTSGRPNEQFF.

J is TRBJ2-6 and V is TRBV5-1, with 8 bases lining up with TRBD2. The CDR3 contains 16 residues. Losses at the gene ends were 4 bases for V and 3 bases for J; bases not matched to a gene: 6. Germline loops: CDR1 SGHRS, CDR2 YFSETQ. The CDR3 bases are TGCGCCAGCAGCCCATTAGCGGGGATTGGGGCCAACGTCCTGACTTTC. It yields the protein CASSPLAGIGANVLTF.

This clonotype appeared a few times. This chain connects TRBV12-3 or TRBV12-4 to TRBJ1-2; D perhaps matches TRBD1 (6 bases). This CDR3 contains 15 residues. The V gene lost 6 bases and the J gene lost 0 bases, with 14 bases spanning the gap. This CDR3 is CASSPGQTSNYGYTF. The DNA of the CDR3 is TGTGCCAGCAGCCCCGGACAGACCTCTAACTATGGCTACACCTTC.

This chain connects TRBV6-6 to TRBJ2-7, with D unclear. Germline V CDR1 and CDR2: MNHNY, SVGAGI (reference sequence). Trimming took 5 bases from V and 9 from J, leaving 11 bases between them. CDR3 size: 11 residues. For the CDR3, the DNA is TGTGCCAGCAGTCAGAATTTGGGGCAGTACTTC. Translation gives CASSQNLGQYF.

Note on this clonotype: One end of the junction varies from germline; a read error may be responsible. This CDR3 reads CASSVSGAHYEQYF. The CDR3 DNA follows: TGTGCCAGCAGTGTATCGGGGGCACACTACGAGCAGTACTTC. The chain joins TRBV27 to TRBJ2-7; D tentatively fits TRBD1 or TRBD2 (6 bases each). CDR1 and CDR2 (germline): MNHEY, SMNVEV (reference sequence). This CDR3 has 14 amino acids.

The chain employs TRBV10-1 and TRBJ1-2; the D gene is possibly TRBD1 (6 bases). V gave up 5 bases and J gave up 8 bases, with 18 bases separating them. The CDR3 runs to 14 residues. The V gene's germline CDR1 is WNHNN and CDR2 SYGVQD (reference sequence). CDR3 bases: TGCGCCAGCAGTCCAGACCCACAGGGACGGGGCTACACCTTC. Translating it yields CASSPDPQGRGYTF.

This clonotype was seen more than once but under ten times. The V call is TRBV3-1, the J call TRBJ2-1; D remains ambiguous. The CDR3 has 14 residues. Deletions cut 2 bases from V and 8 bases from J, with 13 bases between. The V gene's germline CDR1 is LGHDT and CDR2 YNNKEL (reference sequence). CDR3: CASSQNTGKDEQFF. As DNA, the CDR3 is TGTGCCAGCAGCCAAAATACCGGCAAGGATGAGCAGTTCTTC.

V usage is TRBV20-1 and J usage is TRBJ2-1; the match to TRBD1 covers 10 bases. With V trimmed by 0 bases and J by 8 bases, 7 bases remained unmatched. CDR1 and CDR2 (germline): DFQATT, SNEGSKA (reference sequence). The CDR3 consists of 15 residues. The CDR3 region is CSARDMGQGWYEQFF. The CDR3 DNA sequence: TGCAGTGCTAGAGATATGGGACAGGGGTGGTATGAGCAGTTCTTC.

The J gene is TRBJ2-7, the V gene TRBV20-1; D is unclear. V was shortened by 6 bases and J by 1 base, with 13 bases between the two germline ends. CDR1 is DFQATT, CDR2 SNEGSKA, per germline (reference sequence). The CDR3 runs 13 residues. The CDR3: CSARERQSYEQYF. Written as DNA, the CDR3 is TGCAGTGCCCGAGAAAGGCAGTCCTACGAGCAGTACTTC.

This chain joins TRBV6-1 and TRBJ2-3, with 12 bases aligning to TRBD2. The germline V gene encodes CDR1 MNHNS and CDR2 SASEGT. J was trimmed by 6 bases and V by 8 bases; bases with no gene match: 6. The CDR3 extends over 14 amino acids. The CDR3 nucleotides are TGTGCCAGCTACGCCGGGACTAGCGGGGATACGCAGTATTTT. It translates to CASYAGTSGDTQYF.

The chain joins TRBV21-1 to TRBJ1-4; TRBD1, the table's D call, was not compared with the DNA. TRBV21-1 is a listed pseudogene. The CDR3 has 14 amino acids. The DNA of the CDR3 is TGTGCCGGCAGCGGGACAGACCAGGGAGAAAAACTGTTTTTT. Protein sequence: CAGSGTDQGEKLFF.

Only a few counts were recorded for this clonotype. J is TRBJ2-2 and V is TRBV11-2; D is unresolved. Germline CDR1 and CDR2: SGHAT and FQNNGV. This CDR3 is built from 14 residues. V was shortened by 0 bases and J by 2 bases, with 4 bases between the two germline ends. CDR3 DNA: TGTGCCAGCAGCTTAGACCTAAACACCGGGGAGCTGTTTTTT. Residues: CASSLDLNTGELFF. Complete variable domain (other parts from reference TRBV11-2 and TRBJ2-2): EAGVAQSPRYKIIEKRQSVAFWCNPISGHATLYWYQQILGQGPKLLIQFQNNGVVDDSQLPKDRFSAERLKGVDSTLKIQPAKLEDSAVYLCASSLDLNTGELFFGEGSRLTVL.

This rearrangement joins TRBV6-2 or TRBV6-3 to TRBJ2-1; 10 bases line up with TRBD2. The CDR3 is 15 residues long. Per the germline V gene, CDR1 is MNHEY and CDR2 is SVGEGT. V was clipped by 5 bases and J by 4 bases; unmatched bases: 5. The CDR3 region is CASSPSGSGYNEQFF. CDR3 nucleotides: TGTGCCAGCAGTCCTAGCGGGAGTGGATACAATGAGCAGTTCTTC.

This clonotype was counted only a few times. The rearrangement links TRBV20-1 to TRBJ2-7, with D possibly being TRBD2 (6 bases). V gave up 6 bases and J gave up 3 bases, with 15 bases separating them. The CDR3 is 13 residues long. Germline values: CDR1 DFQATT, CDR2 SNEGSKA (reference sequence). CDR3 bases: TGCAGTGCCCCCGGGAGAGGGTTCTACGAGCAGTACTTC. Its translation: CSAPGRGFYEQYF.